This TCR beta chain originates from a study of blood T cell repertoires in COVID-19. This clone was seen just once. The table came from immunoSEQ multiplex PCR; TCRdb's copy has only in-frame clones and leaves some out. The table has some 110,000 clones, roughly four fifths seen once. This CDR3 has 14 amino acids. The V and J ends lost 5 bases and 4 bases respectively, with 14 bases between them. Germline values: CDR1 SNHLY, CDR2 FYNNEI. This receptor was taken from a woman between 55 and 75 years old with acute or convalescent COVID-19. The material sequenced was peripheral blood. The chain uses TRBV2 and TRBJ2-5; weak D call: TRBD1 (6 bases). The CDR3 nucleotides are TGTGCCAGCAGTAAACAGGGTGGGGGAGAGACCCAGTACTTC. It encodes CASSKQGGGETQYF.